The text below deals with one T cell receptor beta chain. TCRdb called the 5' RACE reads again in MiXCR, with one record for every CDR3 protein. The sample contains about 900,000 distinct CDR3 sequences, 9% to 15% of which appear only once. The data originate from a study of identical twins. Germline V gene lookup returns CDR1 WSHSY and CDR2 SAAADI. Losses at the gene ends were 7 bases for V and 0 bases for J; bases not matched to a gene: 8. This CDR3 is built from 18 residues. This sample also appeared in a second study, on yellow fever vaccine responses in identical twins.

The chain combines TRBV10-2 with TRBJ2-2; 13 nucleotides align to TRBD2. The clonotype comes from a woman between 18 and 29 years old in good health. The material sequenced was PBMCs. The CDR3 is CASTQGLAGASNTGELFF. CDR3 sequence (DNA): TGCGCCAGCACTCAAGGACTAGCGGGGGCCTCGAACACCGGGGAGCTGTTTTTT.